There are a few counts of the clone carrying this T cell receptor beta chain. Individuals aged about 18 to 95 years were recruited from approximately 24 US areas. Grouping used clinical history reported by participants in a survey and questionnaire. What the recovered Cohort 3 donors had was two negative PCRs, clearance, or symptom resolution. Generated by immunoSEQ multiplex PCR, the TCRdb table keeps only in-frame clones and is missing some. The repertoire holds about 480,000 clones, with 85% to 90% as singletons. The record originates from a study of blood T cell repertoires in COVID-19. The overall study: Sources were T cells, B-cell-depleted T cells, or PBMCs; the material itself was cDNA or gDNA.

The sequenced material came from PBMCs or T cells enriched from blood (not recorded which). This TCR came from a woman aged 40 to 50 who had recovered from COVID-19.

The CDR3, as DNA: TGTGCCAGCAGTTACCACAGGGGAACTAACTATGGCTACACCTTC. Encoded protein: CASSYHRGTNYGYTF. V and J are TRBV6-2 or TRBV6-3 and TRBJ1-2; 7 nucleotides agree with TRBD1. This CDR3 contains 15 residues. The germline gives CDR1 MNHEY, CDR2 SVGEGT. Losses at the gene ends were 2 bases for V and 0 bases for J; bases not matched to a gene: 3.